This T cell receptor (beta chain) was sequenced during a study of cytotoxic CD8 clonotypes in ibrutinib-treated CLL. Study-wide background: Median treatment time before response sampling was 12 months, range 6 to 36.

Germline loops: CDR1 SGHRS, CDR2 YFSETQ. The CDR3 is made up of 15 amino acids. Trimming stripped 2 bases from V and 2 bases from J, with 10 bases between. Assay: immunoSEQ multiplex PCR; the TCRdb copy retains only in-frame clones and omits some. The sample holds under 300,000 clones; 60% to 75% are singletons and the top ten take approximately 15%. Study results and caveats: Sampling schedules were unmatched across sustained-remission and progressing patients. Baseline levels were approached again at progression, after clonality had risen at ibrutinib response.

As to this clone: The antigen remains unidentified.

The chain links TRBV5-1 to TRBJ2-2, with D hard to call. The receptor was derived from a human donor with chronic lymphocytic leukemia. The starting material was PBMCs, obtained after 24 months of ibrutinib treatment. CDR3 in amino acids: CASSFRADNTGELFF. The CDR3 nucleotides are TGCGCCAGCAGCTTCCGGGCCGATAACACCGGGGAGCTGTTTTTT.